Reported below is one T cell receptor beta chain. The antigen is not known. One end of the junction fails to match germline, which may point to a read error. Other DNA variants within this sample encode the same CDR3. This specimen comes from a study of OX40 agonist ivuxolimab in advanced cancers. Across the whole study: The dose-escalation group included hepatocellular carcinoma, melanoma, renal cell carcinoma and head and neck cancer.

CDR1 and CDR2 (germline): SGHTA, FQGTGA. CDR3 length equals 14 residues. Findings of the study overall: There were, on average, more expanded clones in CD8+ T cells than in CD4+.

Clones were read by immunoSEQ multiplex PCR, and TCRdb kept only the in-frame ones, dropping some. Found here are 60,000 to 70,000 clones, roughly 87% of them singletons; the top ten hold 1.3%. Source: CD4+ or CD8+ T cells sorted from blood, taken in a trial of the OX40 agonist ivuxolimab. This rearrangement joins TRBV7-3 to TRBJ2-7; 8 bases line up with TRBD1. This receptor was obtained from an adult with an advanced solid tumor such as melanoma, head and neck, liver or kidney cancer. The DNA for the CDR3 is TGTGCCAGCAGCGAACAGGGGGACTCCTACGAGCAGTATTTC. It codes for CASSEQGDSYEQYF.